The T cell receptor beta chain under discussion was sequenced for a study of Graves' ophthalmopathy and Graves' hyperthyroidism. As the template, RNA transcripts were used to amplify TCR beta CDR3 regions. HTBI primers primed a first-round RT-PCR, and a second-round multiplex PCR followed. TCRdb used MiXCR to reprocess the multiplex PCR reads, holding one entry per CDR3 protein. The sample lists about 1.1 million distinct CDR3 sequences; 35% to 40% were seen once. CDR3 size: 15 residues. Germline CDR1 LNHDA, CDR2 SQIVND (reference sequence). The V and J ends lost 4 bases and 6 bases, in that order; junction bases with no gene match: 11. This clonotype was counted between two and nine times.

Sequences were obtained from peripheral blood or thyroid tissue (not recorded which). The clonotype was recovered from an adult man with Graves' hyperthyroidism. The chain is built from TRBV19 and TRBJ2-7; TRBD2 matches 8 bases. CDR3 in amino acids: CASSKTGTRPLEQYF. CDR3 DNA sequence: TGTGCCAGTAGTAAGACCGGGACTAGGCCGCTCGAGCAGTACTTC.